This T cell receptor beta chain was sequenced in a study of blood T cells in healthy people across ages. Whole-study results and caveats: The fall in TCR beta diversity per million T cells was roughly linear with age. The percentage of naive T cells correlated strongly with TCR beta diversity.

Only a few counts were recorded for this clonotype. The antigen is undetermined. Total RNA extraction produced at least 5 micrograms (per sample) for the study. This CDR3 is 15 amino acids long. The V end lost 4 bases, the J end lost 1 base, and 13 bases lay between the germline ends. Looked up from germline, CDR1 is MNHEY and CDR2 is SVGEGT. The second PCR ran roughly 6 to 11 cycles with a sample-barcoded 5' primer and J-beta primers. TCRdb reprocessed the 5' RACE reads via MiXCR and lists one record per CDR3 protein. This table has hundreds of thousands of distinct CDR3 sequences, roughly 50% appearing once.

The chain couples TRBV6-2 or TRBV6-3 to TRBJ2-5; D is perhaps TRBD2 (6 bases). Sequencing used blood. This TCR was sampled from a man under 40 in good health. CDR3 in amino acids: CASSSGGSGQETQYF. The CDR3 region has the DNA TGTGCCAGCAGTTCCGGCGGTAGCGGCCAAGAGACCCAGTACTTC.